The 21 T cell receptor beta chains in this list originate from one sample, sequenced in a study of human T cells and chemical hapten exposure. MiXCR, run by TCRdb on the RACE reads, gives a single entry per CDR3 protein. Of 110,000 to 150,000 distinct CDR3 sequences in the sample, approximately 12% are singletons; the top ten hold about 1.3%. Time point indicated: patch test 2, 6 weeks after DPC sensitization. The sample's treatment: therapeutic diphenylcyclopropenone sensitization with weekly scalp DPC. Sequencing was performed on whole blood, taken in connection with sensitization to the hapten diphenylcyclopropenone (DPC). These TCRs come from a woman between 50 and 59 years old with alopecia areata. Some clones in this sample may be carry-over from other donors' samples.

This chain connects TRBV7-2 to TRBJ2-7; 14 bases agree with TRBD2. The CDR3 loop spans 17 amino acids. V shed 5 bases and J 3 bases; nucleotides not matched to a gene: 9. Germline V lookup: CDR1 SGHTA, CDR2 FQGNSA. CDR3 region: CASSAGTSGSKVYEQYF. The CDR3 region has the DNA TGTGCCAGCAGCGCCGGGACTAGCGGGAGTAAAGTCTACGAGCAGTACTTC.

There are a few counts of this clonotype. The chain is built from TRBV7-3 and TRBJ2-6, with 7 nucleotides matching TRBD1. The J segment lost 4 bases and the V segment lost 0 bases, leaving 12 bases of the junction unmatched. This CDR3 comprises 19 residues. CDR1 and CDR2 from the germline V gene are SGHTA and FQGTGA. CDR3 nucleotide sequence: TGTGCCAGCAGCTTAACGGAGTCGGGACAGCTTCTGGGGGCCAACGTCCTGACTTTC. Its protein product is CASSLTESGQLLGANVLTF. The entire variable domain, with the rest obtained from reference TRBV7-3 and TRBJ2-6, is as follows: GAGVSQTPSNKVTEKGKYVELRCDPISGHTALYWYRQSLGQGPEFLIYFQGTGAADDSGLPNDRFFAVRPEGSVSTLKIQRTERGDSAVYLCASSLTESGQLLGANVLTFGAGSRLTVL.

The J gene is TRBJ1-6, the V gene TRBV19; 8 bases agree with TRBD1. Trimming took 4 bases from V and 10 from J; bases not matched to a gene: 6. From germline, CDR1 is LNHDA and CDR2 SQIVND (reference sequence). The CDR3 has 14 residues. CDR3 sequence: CASSTQGARSPLHF. CDR3 bases: TGTGCCAGTAGTACTCAGGGGGCGCGGTCACCCCTCCACTTT.

This clonotype came up a few times. The genes are TRBV9 and TRBJ2-3; tentatively, D is TRBD1 (5 bases). From germline, CDR1 is SGDLS and CDR2 YYNGEE. CDR3 length: 15 residues. V was trimmed by 5 bases and J by 0 bases, leaving 13 bases between them. The CDR3 region has the DNA TGTGCCAGCAGTTTTAGTGGGGCTAGCACAGATACGCAGTATTTT. This codes for CASSFSGASTDTQYF.

This chain connects TRBV28 to TRBJ2-4; D tentatively fits TRBD1 or TRBD2 (5 bases each). CDR1 MDHEN and CDR2 SYDVKM come from the germline V gene. CDR3 size: 11 residues. The CDR3 sequence is CATGAANIQYF. In DNA form, the CDR3 reads TGTGCTACCGGGGCTGCAAACATTCAGTACTTC.

This clonotype was counted many times. This chain uses TRBV9 with TRBJ2-3, with 11 bases identical to TRBD2. From germline, CDR1 is SGDLS and CDR2 YYNGEE. Trimming cost V 3 bases and J 6 bases; bases outside gene matches: 24. The CDR3 has 21 amino acids. In DNA form, the CDR3 reads TGTGCCAGCAGCGGGAACAGGGTCGTCGGGACTAGCGGAACGTGGGGGGATACGCAGTATTTT. Amino acid sequence: CASSGNRVVGTSGTWGDTQYF.

This sequence joins TRBV24-1 and TRBJ2-1; TRBD2 aligns across 13 bases. The CDR3 is 18 amino acids. Losses at the gene ends were 4 bases for V and 2 bases for J; bases not matched to a gene: 7. Germline loops: CDR1 KGHDR, CDR2 SFDVKD. The CDR3 spells CATSDPGTSGTPYNEQFF. CDR3 coding DNA: TGTGCCACCAGTGACCCCGGGACTAGCGGGACACCCTACAATGAGCAGTTCTTC.

The chain uses TRBV12-3 or TRBV12-4 and TRBJ2-2; TRBD1 agrees at 8 bases. The CDR3 is 16 residues long. Germline trimming cut 6 bases from V and 6 bases from J; bases unmatched to any gene: 12. The CDR3 DNA sequence: TGTGCCAGCAGCCCCCTGACAGGGGTAGTGTCCGGGGAGCTGTTTTTT. Translated, it gives CASSPLTGVVSGELFF.

This clonotype showed up many times. This chain uses TRBV12-3 or TRBV12-4 with TRBJ2-6; perhaps D is TRBD1 or TRBD2 (5 bases each). The germline V and J ends were trimmed by 7 bases and 0 bases, with 16 bases remaining between them. The CDR3 spans 17 residues. The CDR3 loop reads CASTPRGPSSGANVLTF. The CDR3 nucleotides are TGTGCCAGCACCCCGAGGGGCCCAAGCTCTGGGGCCAACGTCCTGACTTTC.

Worth noting for this clonotype: The CDR3 does not close with the conserved phenylalanine or tryptophan, likely indicating a read error. The limits of the CDR3 on the DNA are not certain, so only TCRdb's listed CDR3 is given. The gene calls are TRBV6-2 or TRBV6-3 and TRBJ2-7; no DNA check was done on the table's D call, TRBD1. CDR1 MNHEY and CDR2 SVGEGT come from the germline V gene. The CDR3 is 12 residues long, ends included. This chain's CDR3 is CASSSGPFQEYL.

This clonotype was seen ten or more times. The chain employs TRBV4-2 and TRBJ2-3; D remains ambiguous. Trimming shortened V by 1 base and J by 3 bases, and 11 bases separated the two germline ends. The germline gives CDR1 LGHNA, CDR2 YNFKEQ. The CDR3 length is 15 residues. The CDR3 DNA sequence: TGTGCCAGCAGCCAAGTCGACGCGTGGACAGATACGCAGTATTTT. Its translation: CASSQVDAWTDTQYF.

A few counts support this clonotype. The chain couples TRBV7-9 to TRBJ1-1; weak D call: TRBD1 (5 bases). Trimming shortened V by 4 bases and J by 1 base, and 13 bases separated the two germline ends. The CDR3 consists of 15 residues. The germline CDR1 and CDR2 sequences are SEHNR and FQNEAQ (reference sequence). The CDR3 DNA reads as TGTGCCAGCAGCTCCCAACACAGGAGGAACACTGAAGCTTTCTTT. Residues: CASSSQHRRNTEAFF.

The chain is built from TRBV6-2 or TRBV6-3 and TRBJ2-7; D remains ambiguous. The CDR3 totals 13 residues. V was clipped by 6 bases and J by 0 bases, with 9 bases between them. CDR1 MNHEY and CDR2 SVGEGT come from the germline V gene. This CDR3 is CASSGSYSYEQYF. CDR3 DNA: TGTGCCAGCAGCGGATCTTACTCCTACGAGCAGTACTTC.

There are a few counts of this clonotype. The rearrangement joins TRBV3-1 to TRBJ2-7; 8 bases align to TRBD2. Germline loops: CDR1 LGHDT, CDR2 YNNKEL (reference sequence). The CDR3 extends over 15 amino acids. After removal of 3 bases from V and 4 bases from J, the junction contained 8 bases not matched to a gene. CDR3 residues: CASSQRGAGPYEQYF. DNA for the CDR3: TGTGCCAGCAGCCAGCGGGGGGCAGGGCCATACGAGCAGTACTTC.

This clonotype was counted at least ten times. The chain has TRBV5-4 and TRBJ2-7; D might be TRBD1 or TRBD2, each matching 5 bases. The germline V and J ends were trimmed by 4 bases and 0 bases, with 26 bases remaining between them. The CDR3 is 19 residues long. The germline gives CDR1 SGHNT, CDR2 YYREEE (reference sequence). In DNA, the CDR3 is TGTGCCAGCAGCCCCGCCGGGACGCCCGGCACCAGGAGCTCCTACGAGCAGTACTTC. This gives the protein CASSPAGTPGTRSSYEQYF.

The table lists this clonotype with many counts. The chain couples TRBV5-4 to TRBJ2-5; D may be TRBD2 (7 bases). CDR3 length equals 16 residues. Germline values: CDR1 SGHNT, CDR2 YYREEE (reference sequence). V lost 1 base and J lost 4, with 17 bases in between. The CDR3 nucleotides read TGTGCCAGCAGCTTGAGAGCCGGAGGGGGGGCAGAGACCCAGTACTTC. Amino acid sequence: CASSLRAGGGAETQYF.

A few counts support this clonotype. V and J are TRBV11-2 and TRBJ1-2; D is ambiguous. The V and J ends lost 2 bases and 2 bases respectively, with 9 bases between them. CDR1 SGHAT and CDR2 FQNNGV come from the germline V gene. The CDR3 totals 14 residues. CDR3 nucleotides: TGTGCCAGCAGCTTAACGGATTTGAACTATGGCTACACCTTC. This gives the protein CASSLTDLNYGYTF. Full variable domain (missing parts from reference TRBV11-2 and TRBJ1-2): EAGVAQSPRYKIIEKRQSVAFWCNPISGHATLYWYQQILGQGPKLLIQFQNNGVVDDSQLPKDRFSAERLKGVDSTLKIQPAKLEDSAVYLCASSLTDLNYGYTFGSGTRLTVV.

This clonotype turned up a few times. The V gene is TRBV7-9, the J gene TRBJ2-3; the match to TRBD1 covers 8 bases. Germline trimming cut 5 bases from V and 4 bases from J; bases unmatched to any gene: 5. The CDR3 sequence is 14 residues long. Germline V CDR1 and CDR2: SEHNR, FQNEAQ (reference sequence). The CDR3 loop reads CASSLDRVSDTQYF. The DNA of the CDR3 is TGTGCCAGCAGCCTGGACAGGGTGTCAGATACGCAGTATTTT. Full variable domain (rest looked up from reference TRBV7-9 and TRBJ2-3): DTGVSQNPRHKITKRGQNVTFRCDPISEHNRLYWYRQTLGQGPEFLTYFQNEAQLEKSRLLSDRFSAERPKGSFSTLEIQRTEQGDSAMYLCASSLDRVSDTQYFGPGTRLTVL.

This clonotype was detected many times. The J gene is TRBJ2-5, the V gene TRBV6-2 or TRBV6-3, with 7 bases matching TRBD1. The CDR3 consists of 13 residues. The J segment lost 4 bases and the V segment lost 6 bases, leaving 5 bases of the junction unmatched. Germline lookup yields CDR1 MNHEY and CDR2 SVGEGT. This CDR3 is CASSPRQGETQYF. Here the CDR3 DNA reads TGTGCCAGCAGCCCCCGACAGGGAGAGACCCAGTACTTC.

This clonotype showed up many times. The chain couples TRBV4-2 to TRBJ2-3; TRBD1 or TRBD2 may be the D gene (5 bases each). CDR3 length: 17 amino acids. V dropped 1 base and J dropped 0 bases, with 14 bases sitting between them. Germline values: CDR1 LGHNA, CDR2 YNFKEQ. The CDR3 nucleotides are TGTGCCAGCAGCCAAGTCCGGGACGGTACTAGCACAGATACGCAGTATTTT. Translating it yields CASSQVRDGTSTDTQYF.

Notes on this clonotype: At one of its ends the junction is not consistent with the germline gene, which may arise from a read error. The CDR3 is CASSFSTTNEELFF. CDR3 coding DNA: TGTGCCAGCAGTTTCAGTACAACTAATGAAGAACTGTTTTTT. V gene TRBV28 combines with J gene TRBJ1-4; no clear D gene. Germline V gene data show CDR1 as MDHEN and CDR2 as SYDVKM. This CDR3 comprises 14 residues.